The 26 T cell receptor beta chains below were found in one sample sequenced in a study of CD8+CD57+ T cells in acquired aplastic anemia. Genomic DNA, serving as template, underwent TCR beta VDJ and CDR3 profiling. TCRdb re-derived calls from the reads in MiXCR, one entry per CDR3 protein. The table lists about 190,000 distinct CDR3 sequences, around 45% of them singletons. CD8+CD57+ cell expansion, shown by flow cytometry, had occurred in the patients selected for sequencing. The sample comprised sorted CD4+, CD8+, or CD8+CD57+ T cells (not recorded which) from PBMCs. The receptors stem from a human donor with aplastic anemia.

This clonotype was picked up one time. At one of its ends the junction is not consistent with the germline gene, which may arise from a read error. The chain uses TRBV10-3 and TRBJ2-6; D tentatively reads TRBD1 or TRBD2 (5 bases each). This CDR3 is built from 13 residues. The germline V gene encodes CDR1 ENHRY and CDR2 SYGVKD. CDR3 DNA sequence: TGTGCCATCACGGACTCCGGGGCCAACGCCCTGACTTTC. It encodes CAITDSGANALTF.

This clonotype was recorded at least ten times. V usage is TRBV7-2 and J usage is TRBJ2-5, with D possibly being TRBD2 (5 bases). This CDR3 region has 16 residues. Germline V gene data show CDR1 as SGHTA and CDR2 as FQGNSA. V was trimmed by 5 bases and J by 5 bases, leaving 21 bases between them. The CDR3 bases are TGTGCCAGCAGCGGCGGGCCAGTAGTTTATGCGGAGACCCAGTACTTC. It encodes CASSGGPVVYAETQYF. Full variable domain (rest looked up from reference TRBV7-2 and TRBJ2-5): GAGVSQSPSNKVTEKGKDVELRCDPISGHTALYWYRQSLGQGLEFLIYFQGNSAPDKSGLPSDRFSAERTGGSVSTLTIQRTQQEDSAVYLCASSGGPVVYAETQYFGPGTRLLVL.

This clonotype was seen a few times. The rearrangement uses TRBV7-9 and TRBJ2-7; D is undetermined. Trimming left V 3 bases short and J 6 bases short, with 9 bases between. The CDR3 runs 12 residues. From germline, CDR1 is SEHNR and CDR2 FQNEAQ (reference sequence). DNA of the CDR3: TGTGCCAGCAGCTTTTCGGTGGGCGAGCAGTACTTC. It codes for CASSFSVGEQYF.

The CDR3 loop is CASSPTGLAGGYEQYF. CDR3 coding DNA: TGTGCCAGCAGCCCCACGGGACTAGCGGGTGGCTACGAGCAGTACTTC. The J gene is TRBJ2-7, the V gene TRBV11-1, with 12 bases matching TRBD2. Germline V gene data show CDR1 as SGHAT and CDR2 as FQDESV (reference sequence). The CDR3 runs 16 residues. Losses at the gene ends were 5 bases for V and 3 bases for J; bases not matched to a gene: 8.

V gene TRBV27 combines with J gene TRBJ2-3, with TRBD2 as a possible D gene (6 bases). Germline loops: CDR1 MNHEY, CDR2 SMNVEV (reference sequence). CDR3 length: 16 residues. Trimming took 5 bases from V and 3 from J, leaving 18 bases between them. The CDR3 loop reads CASSPSWLALTDTQYF. DNA for the CDR3: TGTGCCAGCAGTCCCAGCTGGCTAGCGCTGACAGATACGCAGTATTTT.

The chain couples TRBV7-8 to TRBJ1-1, with a tentative D call TRBD1 (5 bases). Germline CDR1 is SGHVS and CDR2 is FQNEAQ. V was cut by 0 bases and J by 11 bases, with 16 bases left in between. This CDR3 spans 14 amino acids. The CDR3 spells CASSLAADRRLAFF. DNA of the CDR3: TGTGCCAGCAGCTTAGCGGCTGACAGAAGGTTGGCTTTCTTT. Drawing the rest from reference TRBV7-8 and TRBJ1-1, the complete variable domain is GAGVSQSPRYKVAKRGQDVALRCDPISGHVSLFWYQQALGQGPEFLTYFQNEAQLDKSGLPSDRFFAERPEGSVSTLKIQRTQQEDSAVYLCASSLAADRRLAFFGQGTRLTVV.

Written as DNA, the CDR3 is TGCGCCAGCACAGGGGGCGAGCAGTACTTC. Amino acid sequence: CASTGGEQYF. The chain links TRBV5-1 to TRBJ2-7; 7 positions agree with TRBD1. Germline CDR1 and CDR2: SGHRS and YFSETQ. The V segment lost 6 bases and the J segment 6 bases; nucleotides outside the gene matches: 0. The CDR3 spans 10 residues.

This clonotype showed up many times. V usage is TRBV24-1 and J usage is TRBJ2-7, with D maybe TRBD2 (6 bases). Trimming took off 3 bases at V and 5 bases at J, with 13 bases between the two ends. The germline CDR1 and CDR2 sequences are KGHDR and SFDVKD. This CDR3 region has 14 residues. In DNA form, the CDR3 reads TGTGCCACCAGTGATGCTCGGGGGTCGGACGAGCAGTACTTC. Encoded protein: CATSDARGSDEQYF.

This clonotype has just one count. Being one base from a much bigger clone, this may be a read error. V gene TRBV12-3 or TRBV12-4 combines with J gene TRBJ1-2; D is undetermined. This CDR3 spans 15 amino acids. The V end lost 3 bases, the J end lost 3 bases, and 14 bases lay between the germline ends. CDR3 in DNA: TGTGCCAGCAGTTTCGCCGGGCCCCGATACTATGGCTACACCTTC. This gives the protein CASSFAGPRYYGYTF.

The chain joins TRBV20-1 to TRBJ2-7; 7 bases line up with TRBD2. The CDR3 is 14 residues long. V trimming: 6 bases; J trimming: 6 bases; junction bases outside the gene matches: 14. Germline V gives CDR1 DFQATT, CDR2 SNEGSKA (reference sequence). Written as DNA, the CDR3 is TGCAGTGCCTACGGAGCGGGACTAACTAGCGAGCAGTACTTC. Translating gives CSAYGAGLTSEQYF.

Details on this clonotype: A much larger clone lies a single base off, so this may be a read error. The rearrangement joins TRBV11-2 to TRBJ2-1; 7 bases align to TRBD2. The CDR3 sequence is 16 residues long. V dropped 3 bases and J dropped 10; count of bases not matched to a gene: 15. The germline V gene encodes CDR1 SGHAT and CDR2 FQNNGV. The CDR3 DNA follows: TGTGCCAGCAGCTTCGCTACTAGCGTCTACTCCTACGAGCAGTTCTTC. It is translated as CASSFATSVYSYEQFF.

This chain connects TRBV5-1 to TRBJ2-1; tentative D call: TRBD2 (6 bases). The CDR3 is made up of 14 amino acids. Trimming removed 2 bases at V and 3 bases at J, with 9 bases between. Germline V gene lookup returns CDR1 SGHRS and CDR2 YFSETQ. Here the CDR3 DNA reads TGCGCCAGCAGCTTAATAGCGGTCTACAATGAGCAGTTCTTC. Translation gives CASSLIAVYNEQFF.

Ten or more counts support this clonotype. The V gene is TRBV2, the J gene TRBJ2-3; D not resolved. The CDR3 covers 14 residues. Germline CDR1 reads SNHLY; CDR2 reads FYNNEI. V was trimmed by 10 bases and J by 2 bases, leaving 16 bases between them. CDR3 in amino acids: CATSRVSSTDTQYF. The DNA of the CDR3 is TGTGCCACCTCACGGGTCAGTTCCACAGATACGCAGTATTTT.

This sequence joins TRBV2 and TRBJ2-7; 13 nucleotides agree with TRBD2. V was pared by 8 bases and J by 4 bases, with 8 bases of the junction left unmatched. The germline V gene has CDR1 SNHLY and CDR2 FYNNEI. This CDR3 has 15 amino acids. The CDR3 nucleotides are TGTGCCAGCGCAGCGGGACTAGCGGGGTTATACGAGCAGTACTTC. Translation: CASAAGLAGLYEQYF.

The CDR3 DNA reads as TGTGCCAGCAGCTTAAGTCAGGGATTGGGTGAAAAACTGTTTTTT. It encodes CASSLSQGLGEKLFF. The chain combines TRBV7-9 with TRBJ1-4; maybe TRBD1 (5 bases). V lost 2 bases and J lost 7, with 14 bases in between. The length of the CDR3 is 15 residues. Looked up from germline, CDR1 is SEHNR and CDR2 is FQNEAQ (reference sequence).

On this clonotype: It is likely a read error, because the conserved phenylalanine at the end of the CDR3 is missing. The chain uses TRBV7-2 and TRBJ2-7, with 7 bases aligning to TRBD2. The CDR3 length is 16 residues. The V gene's germline CDR1 is SGHTA and CDR2 FQGNSA. The CDR3 coding sequence is TGTGCCGGCAGCTTAGCGGGCGGACTAGTCAACTCCGAGCAGTACTGC. Translating it yields CAGSLAGGLVNSEQYC.

The chain joins TRBV15 to TRBJ2-2, with 12 bases aligning to TRBD2. Germline V CDR1 and CDR2: LNHNV, YYDKDF (reference sequence). This CDR3 has 17 amino acids. J lost 2 bases, V lost 1 base, and 2 bases had no gene match. The CDR3 loop is CATSRGLAGENTGELFF. The CDR3 DNA reads as TGTGCCACCAGCAGAGGACTAGCGGGGGAAAACACCGGGGAGCTGTTTTTT. Variable domain in full (rest from reference TRBV15 and TRBJ2-2): DAMVIQNPRYQVTQFGKPVTLSCSQTLNHNVMYWYQQKSSQAPKLLFHYYDKDFNNEADTPDNFQSRRPNTSFCFLDIRSPGLGDTAMYLCATSRGLAGENTGELFFGEGSRLTVL.

This clonotype showed up many times. This chain uses TRBV7-9 with TRBJ2-7, with TRBD1 identical over 9 bases. The CDR3 loop spans 14 amino acids. Germline trimming cut 5 bases from V and 3 bases from J; bases unmatched to any gene: 5. Germline CDR1 and CDR2: SEHNR and FQNEAQ (reference sequence). The CDR3 protein is CASSAGTGNYEQYF. The CDR3 DNA follows: TGTGCCAGCAGCGCCGGGACAGGGAACTACGAGCAGTACTTC.

The rearrangement joins TRBV7-2 to TRBJ2-6; D uncertain. Germline CDR1 and CDR2: SGHTA and FQGNSA. V lost 2 bases and J lost 3, with 8 bases in between. The CDR3 sequence is 15 residues long. The CDR3 DNA sequence: TGTGCCAGCAGCTTAATGGTGTATGGGGCCAACGTCCTGACTTTC. Translating it yields CASSLMVYGANVLTF.

In its sample, this clonotype was seen many times. The chain couples TRBV25-1 to TRBJ1-1; TRBD1 is a possible D gene (6 bases). This CDR3 comprises 14 residues. Germline V gene sequence: CDR1 MGHDK, CDR2 SYGVNS. The V end lost 4 bases, the J end lost 8 bases, and 17 bases lay between the germline ends. The CDR3, as DNA: TGTGCCAGCAGTGCCTGGGGGCAGCGAGAAGAAGCTTTCTTT. Amino acids: CASSAWGQREEAFF.

This clonotype appeared many times. V is TRBV20-1 and J is TRBJ1-2; tentative D call: TRBD1 (6 bases). Germline V gives CDR1 DFQATT, CDR2 SNEGSKA (reference sequence). CDR3 length equals 13 residues. The V end lost 5 bases, the J end lost 6 bases, and 16 bases lay between the germline ends. As DNA, the CDR3 is TGCAGTGCTGATCGACAGGTTTTCAATGGCTACACCTTC. Translating gives CSADRQVFNGYTF.

The sample holds many counts of this clonotype. The V call is TRBV5-1, the J call TRBJ1-4; D is unresolved. V was shortened by 2 bases and J by 8 bases, with 10 bases between the two germline ends. This CDR3 contains 13 residues. CDR1 is SGHRS and CDR2 is YFSETQ in the germline V gene. The CDR3 nucleotides are TGCGCCAGCAGCTTAAGAGGGCCCGAAAAACTGTTTTTT. This gives the protein CASSLRGPEKLFF. The full variable domain, rest sourced from reference TRBV5-1 and TRBJ1-4, is KAGVTQTPRYLIKTRGQQVTLSCSPISGHRSVSWYQQTPGQGLQFLFEYFSETQRNKGNFPGRFSGRQFSNSRSEMNVSTLELGDSALYLCASSLRGPEKLFFGSGTQLSVL.

In its sample, this clonotype was seen many times. The chain combines TRBV20-1 with TRBJ2-1; D is uncertain. The CDR3 covers 13 residues. The V gene lost 5 bases and the J gene lost 1 base, with 9 bases spanning the gap. Per germline, CDR1 DFQATT and CDR2 SNEGSKA (reference sequence). The CDR3 region is CSAATVSYNEQFF. The CDR3 DNA follows: TGCAGTGCTGCGACGGTATCCTACAATGAGCAGTTCTTC.

This clonotype was recorded many times. The chain carries TRBV5-1 and TRBJ1-2; D is perhaps TRBD1 (6 bases). This CDR3 comprises 16 residues. Germline values: CDR1 SGHRS, CDR2 YFSETQ. Trimming shortened V by 0 bases and J by 4 bases, and 16 bases separated the two germline ends. The CDR3 bases are TGCGCCAGCAGCTTGGAGGACAGCAGATTAGCCTATGGCTACACCTTC. Its protein is CASSLEDSRLAYGYTF.

The chain joins TRBV29-1 to TRBJ1-1; 10 bases map to TRBD1. J was trimmed by 3 bases and V by 1 base; bases with no gene match: 2. The CDR3 has 14 amino acids. Germline V gives CDR1 SQVTM, CDR2 ANQGSEA. DNA of the CDR3: TGCAGCGTTGAAGCCGGGACAGGGGACACTGAAGCTTTCTTT. Translating it yields CSVEAGTGDTEAFF.

The chain uses TRBV2 and TRBJ1-1, with D hard to call. The CDR3 has 12 amino acids. The V gene's germline CDR1 is SNHLY and CDR2 FYNNEI. The germline V and J ends were trimmed by 8 bases and 0 bases, with 7 bases remaining between them. The CDR3 is CASLRLNTEAFF. The CDR3 DNA reads as TGTGCCAGCCTTCGGTTGAACACTGAAGCTTTCTTT.